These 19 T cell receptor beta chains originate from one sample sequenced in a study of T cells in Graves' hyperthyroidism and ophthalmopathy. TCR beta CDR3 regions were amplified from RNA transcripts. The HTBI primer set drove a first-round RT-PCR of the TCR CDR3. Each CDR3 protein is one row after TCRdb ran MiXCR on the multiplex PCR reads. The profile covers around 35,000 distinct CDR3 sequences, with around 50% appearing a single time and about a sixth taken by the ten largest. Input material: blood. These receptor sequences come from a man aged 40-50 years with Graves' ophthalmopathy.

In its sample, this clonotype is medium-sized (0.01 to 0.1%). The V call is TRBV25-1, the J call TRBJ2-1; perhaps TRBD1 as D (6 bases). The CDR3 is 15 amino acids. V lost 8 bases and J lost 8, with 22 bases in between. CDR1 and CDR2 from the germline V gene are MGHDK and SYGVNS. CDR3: CASAEGTPKVHEQFF. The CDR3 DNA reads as TGTGCCAGCGCCGAAGGGACACCTAAGGTTCATGAGCAGTTCTTC.

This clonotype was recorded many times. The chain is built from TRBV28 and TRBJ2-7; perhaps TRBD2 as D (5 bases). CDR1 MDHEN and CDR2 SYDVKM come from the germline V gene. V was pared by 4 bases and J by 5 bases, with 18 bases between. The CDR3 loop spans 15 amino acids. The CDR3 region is CASSSPWTGENEQYF. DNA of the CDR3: TGTGCCAGCAGTTCTCCCTGGACTGGAGAAAACGAGCAGTACTTC. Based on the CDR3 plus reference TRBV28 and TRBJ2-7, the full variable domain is DVKVTQSSRYLVKRTGEKVFLECVQDMDHENMFWYRQDPGLGLRLIYFSYDVKMKEKGDIPEGYSVSREKKERFSLILESASTNQTSMYLCASSSPWTGENEQYFGPGTRLTVT.

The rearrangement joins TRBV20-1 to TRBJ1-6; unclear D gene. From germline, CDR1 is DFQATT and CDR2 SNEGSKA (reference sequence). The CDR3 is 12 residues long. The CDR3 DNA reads TGCGGATCACGGCCGGTAAATTCACCCCTCCACTTT. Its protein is CGSRPVNSPLHF.

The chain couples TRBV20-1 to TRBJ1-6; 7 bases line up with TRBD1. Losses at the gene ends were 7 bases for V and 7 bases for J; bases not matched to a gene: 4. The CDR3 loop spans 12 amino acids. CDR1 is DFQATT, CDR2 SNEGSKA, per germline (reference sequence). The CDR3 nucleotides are TGCAGTGAAGCCAGGGGGAATTCACCCCTCCACTTT. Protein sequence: CSEARGNSPLHF.

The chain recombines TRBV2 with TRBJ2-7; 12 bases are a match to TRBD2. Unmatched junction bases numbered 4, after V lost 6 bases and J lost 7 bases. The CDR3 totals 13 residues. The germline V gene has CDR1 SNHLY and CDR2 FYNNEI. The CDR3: CASRTSGGEEQYF. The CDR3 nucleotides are TGTGCCAGCAGGACTAGCGGGGGTGAGGAGCAGTACTTC.

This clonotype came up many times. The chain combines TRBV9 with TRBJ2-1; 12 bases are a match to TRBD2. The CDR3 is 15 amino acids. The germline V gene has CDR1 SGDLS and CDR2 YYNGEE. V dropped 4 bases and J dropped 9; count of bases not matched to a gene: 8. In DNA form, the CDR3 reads TGTGCCAGCAGCCCCCTAGCGGGGGGGGTGACTGAGCAGTTCTTC. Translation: CASSPLAGGVTEQFF.

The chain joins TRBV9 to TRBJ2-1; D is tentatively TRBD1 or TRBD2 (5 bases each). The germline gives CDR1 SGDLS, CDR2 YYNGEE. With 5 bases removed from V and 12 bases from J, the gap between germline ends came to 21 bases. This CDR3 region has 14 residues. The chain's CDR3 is CASSSGQRTDTQFF. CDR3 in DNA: TGTGCCAGCAGTTCGGGGCAGCGCACAGATACGCAGTTCTTC.

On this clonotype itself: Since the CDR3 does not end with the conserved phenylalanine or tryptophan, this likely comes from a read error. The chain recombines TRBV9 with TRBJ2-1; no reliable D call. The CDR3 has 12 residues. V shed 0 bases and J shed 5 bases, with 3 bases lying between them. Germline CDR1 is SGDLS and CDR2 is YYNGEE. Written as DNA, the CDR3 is TGTGCCAGCAGCGTAGCCCACAATGAGCAGTTCATC. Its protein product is CASSVAHNEQFI.

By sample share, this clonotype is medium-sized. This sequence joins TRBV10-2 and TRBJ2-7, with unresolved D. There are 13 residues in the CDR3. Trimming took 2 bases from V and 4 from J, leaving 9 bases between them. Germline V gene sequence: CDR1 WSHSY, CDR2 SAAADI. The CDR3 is CASSENSIYEQYF. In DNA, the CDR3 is TGCGCCAGCAGTGAGAACAGCATATACGAGCAGTACTTC.

The chain's CDR3 is CGTPSRTGDEQFF. CDR3 nucleotides: TGCGGTACTCCTTCTCGGACGGGGGATGAGCAGTTCTTC. The chain links TRBV20-1 to TRBJ2-1, with D possibly TRBD2 on 6 matching bases. The CDR3 has 13 residues. The germline V gene encodes CDR1 DFQATT and CDR2 SNEGSKA (reference sequence).

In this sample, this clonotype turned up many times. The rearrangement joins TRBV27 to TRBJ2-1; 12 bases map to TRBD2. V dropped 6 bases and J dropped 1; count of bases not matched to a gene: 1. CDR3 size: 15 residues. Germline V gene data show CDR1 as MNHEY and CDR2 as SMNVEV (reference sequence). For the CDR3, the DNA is TGTGCCAGCAGAGGACTAGCGGGATCCTACAATGAGCAGTTCTTC. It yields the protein CASRGLAGSYNEQFF.

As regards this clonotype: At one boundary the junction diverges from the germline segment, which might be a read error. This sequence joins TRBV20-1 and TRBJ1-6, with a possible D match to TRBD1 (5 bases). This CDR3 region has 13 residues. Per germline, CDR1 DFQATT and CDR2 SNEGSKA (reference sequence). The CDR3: CSVLPPGAAPLHF. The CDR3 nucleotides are TGCAGTGTGCTCCCGCCCGGGGCAGCACCCCTCCATTTT.

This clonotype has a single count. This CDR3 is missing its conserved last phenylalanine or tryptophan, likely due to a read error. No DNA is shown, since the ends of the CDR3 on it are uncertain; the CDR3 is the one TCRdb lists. The CDR3 here is CASSPGRGASFC. The chain has TRBV3-1 and TRBJ1-1. The CDR3 totals 12 residues, both ends included. Germline loops: CDR1 LGHDT, CDR2 YNNKEL (reference sequence).

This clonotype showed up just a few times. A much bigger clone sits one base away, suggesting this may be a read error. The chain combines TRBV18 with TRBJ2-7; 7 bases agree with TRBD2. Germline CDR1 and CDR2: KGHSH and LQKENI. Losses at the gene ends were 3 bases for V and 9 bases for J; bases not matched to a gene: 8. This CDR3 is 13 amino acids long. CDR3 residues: CASSPRGDHGQYF. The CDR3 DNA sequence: TGTGCCAGCTCACCCCGGGGGGACCACGGGCAGTACTTC.

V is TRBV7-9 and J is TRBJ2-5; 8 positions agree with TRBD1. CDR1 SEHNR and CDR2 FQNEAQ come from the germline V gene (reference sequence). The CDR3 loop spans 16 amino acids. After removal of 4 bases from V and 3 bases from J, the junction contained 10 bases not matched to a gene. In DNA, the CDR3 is TGTGCCAGCAGCTCAAAGGACAGGGCGAAAAAAGAGACCCAGTACTTC. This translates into CASSSKDRAKKETQYF.

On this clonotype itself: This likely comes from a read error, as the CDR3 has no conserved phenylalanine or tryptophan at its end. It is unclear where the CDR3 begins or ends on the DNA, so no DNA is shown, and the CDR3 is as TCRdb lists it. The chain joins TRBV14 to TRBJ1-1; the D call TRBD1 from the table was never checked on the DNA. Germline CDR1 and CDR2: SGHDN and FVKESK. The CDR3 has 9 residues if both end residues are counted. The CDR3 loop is CASSLTGFY.

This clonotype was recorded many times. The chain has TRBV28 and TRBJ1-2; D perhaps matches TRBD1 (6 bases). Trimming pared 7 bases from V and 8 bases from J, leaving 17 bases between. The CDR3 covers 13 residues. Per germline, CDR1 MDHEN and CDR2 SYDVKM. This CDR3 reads CASNKGPGVGYTF. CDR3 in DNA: TGTGCCAGCAACAAAGGGCCAGGGGTGGGCTACACCTTC.

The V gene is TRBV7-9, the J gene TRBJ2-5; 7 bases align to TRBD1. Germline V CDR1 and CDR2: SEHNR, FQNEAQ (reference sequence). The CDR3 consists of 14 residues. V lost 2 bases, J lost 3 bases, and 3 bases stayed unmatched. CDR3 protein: CASSLRDRKETQYF. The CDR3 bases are TGTGCCAGCAGCTTAAGGGACAGAAAAGAGACCCAGTACTTC.

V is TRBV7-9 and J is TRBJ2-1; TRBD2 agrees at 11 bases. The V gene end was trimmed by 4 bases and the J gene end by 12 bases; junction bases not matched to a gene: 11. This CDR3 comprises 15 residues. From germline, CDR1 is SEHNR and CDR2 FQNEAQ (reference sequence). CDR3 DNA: TGTGCCAGCAGCTACACTAGCGGGAGCACAGATACGCAGTTCTTC. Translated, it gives CASSYTSGSTDTQFF.